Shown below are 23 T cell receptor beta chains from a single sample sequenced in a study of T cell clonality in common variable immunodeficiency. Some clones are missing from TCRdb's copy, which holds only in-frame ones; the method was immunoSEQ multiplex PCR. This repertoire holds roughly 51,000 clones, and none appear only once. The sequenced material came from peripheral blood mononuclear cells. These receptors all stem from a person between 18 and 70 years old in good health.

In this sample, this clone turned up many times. The CDR3 sequence is CASSPGQPNTGELFF. The covered CDR3 bases are TGTGCCAGCAGCCCGGGACAGCCGAACACCGGGGAG. This rearrangement joins TRBV7-9 to TRBJ2-2, with 7 bases lining up with TRBD1. The observed sequence ends 3 residues before the CDR3 terminus, with the missing tail filled in from the germline J gene. V shed 5 bases, J shed 0 bases, and the junction held 3 bases outside the gene matches. This CDR3 has 15 residues. Germline V gives CDR1 SEHNR, CDR2 FQNEAQ (reference sequence).

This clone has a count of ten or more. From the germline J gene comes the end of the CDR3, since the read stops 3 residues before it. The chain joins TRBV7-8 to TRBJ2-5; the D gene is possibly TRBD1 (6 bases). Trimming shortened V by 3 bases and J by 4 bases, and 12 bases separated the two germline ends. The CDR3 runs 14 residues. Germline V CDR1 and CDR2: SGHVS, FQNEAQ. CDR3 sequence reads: CASSFSQGRETQYF. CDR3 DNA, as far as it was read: TGTGCCAGCAGCTTCTCCCAGGGGCGAGAGACC.

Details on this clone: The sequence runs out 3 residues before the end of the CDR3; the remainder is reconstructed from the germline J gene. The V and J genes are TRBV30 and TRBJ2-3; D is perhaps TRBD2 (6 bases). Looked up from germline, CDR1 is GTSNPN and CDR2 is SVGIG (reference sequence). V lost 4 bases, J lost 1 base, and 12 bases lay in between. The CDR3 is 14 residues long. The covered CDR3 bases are TGTGCCTGGACTGGGGGGATGGGCACAGATACG. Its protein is CAWTGGMGTDT. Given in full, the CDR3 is CAWTGGMGTDTQYF.

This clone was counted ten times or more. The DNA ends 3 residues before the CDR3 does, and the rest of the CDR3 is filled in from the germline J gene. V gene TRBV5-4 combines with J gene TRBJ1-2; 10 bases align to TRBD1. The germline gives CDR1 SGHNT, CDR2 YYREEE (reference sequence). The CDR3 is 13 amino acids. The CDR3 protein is CASSYGQGGGYTF. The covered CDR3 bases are TGTGCCAGCAGCTACGGACAGGGGGGAGGC. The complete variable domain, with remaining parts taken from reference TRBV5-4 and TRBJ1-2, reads ETGVTQSPTHLIKTRGQQVTLRCSSQSGHNTVSWYQQALGQGPQFIFQYYREEENGRGNFPPRFSGLQFPNYSSELNVNALELDDSALYLCASSYGQGGGYTFGSGTRLTVV.

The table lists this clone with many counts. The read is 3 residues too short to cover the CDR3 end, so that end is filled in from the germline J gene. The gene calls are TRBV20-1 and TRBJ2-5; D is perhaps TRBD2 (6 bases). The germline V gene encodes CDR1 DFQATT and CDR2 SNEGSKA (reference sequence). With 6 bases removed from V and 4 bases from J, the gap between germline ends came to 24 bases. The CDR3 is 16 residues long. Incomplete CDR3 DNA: TGCAGTGCCACTGGGGACGGTGGGACTCGAGGAGAGACC. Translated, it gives CSATGDGGTRGET. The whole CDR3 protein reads CSATGDGGTRGETQYF.

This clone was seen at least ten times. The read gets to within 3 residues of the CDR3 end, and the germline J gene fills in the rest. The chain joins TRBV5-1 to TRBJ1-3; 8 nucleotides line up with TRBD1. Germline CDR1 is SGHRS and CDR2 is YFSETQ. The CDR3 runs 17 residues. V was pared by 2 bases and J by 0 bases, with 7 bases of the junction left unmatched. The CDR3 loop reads CASSFMGQVDSGNTIYF. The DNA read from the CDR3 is TGCGCCAGCAGCTTCATGGGACAGGTGGACTCTGGAAACACC.

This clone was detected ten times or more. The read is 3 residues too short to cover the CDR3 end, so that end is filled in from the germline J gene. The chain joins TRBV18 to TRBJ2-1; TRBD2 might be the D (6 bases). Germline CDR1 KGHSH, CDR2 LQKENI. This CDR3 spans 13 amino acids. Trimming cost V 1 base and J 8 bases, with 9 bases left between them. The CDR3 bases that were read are TGTGCCAGCTCACCACGGAGGGTCGATGAG. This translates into CASSPRRVDE. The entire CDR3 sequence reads CASSPRRVDEQFF.

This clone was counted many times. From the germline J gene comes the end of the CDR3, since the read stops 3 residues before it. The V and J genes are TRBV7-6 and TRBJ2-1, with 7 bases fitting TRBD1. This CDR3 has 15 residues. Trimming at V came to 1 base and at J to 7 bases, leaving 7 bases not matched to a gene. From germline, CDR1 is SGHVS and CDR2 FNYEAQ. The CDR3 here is CASSLETGAWNEQFF. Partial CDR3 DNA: TGTGCCAGCAGCTTAGAAACAGGGGCGTGGAATGAG.

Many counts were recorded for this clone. Partial CDR3 DNA: TGTGCCAGCAGCTTAGCAGCGGGACTACCAGATGAG. Translating gives CASSLAAGLPDE. The whole CDR3 is CASSLAAGLPDEQFF. The chain carries TRBV7-8 and TRBJ2-1, with TRBD2 identical over 7 bases. The read ends 3 residues before the CDR3 terminus; that terminus is restored from the germline J gene. Unmatched junction bases numbered 7, after V lost 0 bases and J lost 8 bases. The CDR3 extends over 15 amino acids. The germline V gene encodes CDR1 SGHVS and CDR2 FQNEAQ. The variable domain in full, with the rest retrieved from reference TRBV7-8 and TRBJ2-1, is GAGVSQSPRYKVAKRGQDVALRCDPISGHVSLFWYQQALGQGPEFLTYFQNEAQLDKSGLPSDRFFAERPEGSVSTLKIQRTQQEDSAVYLCASSLAAGLPDEQFFGPGTRLTVL.

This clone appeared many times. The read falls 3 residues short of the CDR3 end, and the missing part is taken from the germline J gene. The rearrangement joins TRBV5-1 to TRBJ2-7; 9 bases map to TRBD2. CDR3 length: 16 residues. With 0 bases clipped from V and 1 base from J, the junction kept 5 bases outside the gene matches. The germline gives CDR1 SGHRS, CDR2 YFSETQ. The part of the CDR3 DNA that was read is TGCGCCAGCAGCTTGGCCGCTAGCGGGGTTTCCTACGAG. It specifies CASSLAASGVSYE. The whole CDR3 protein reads CASSLAASGVSYEQYF.

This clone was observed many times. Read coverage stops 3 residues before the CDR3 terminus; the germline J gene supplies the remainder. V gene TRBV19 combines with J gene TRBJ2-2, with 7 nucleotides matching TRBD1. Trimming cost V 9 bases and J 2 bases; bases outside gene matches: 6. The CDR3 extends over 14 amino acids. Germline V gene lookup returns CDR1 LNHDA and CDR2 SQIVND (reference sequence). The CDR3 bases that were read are TGTGCCAGCCGGGACAGCCCAAACACCGGGGAG. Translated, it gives CASRDSPNTGE. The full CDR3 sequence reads CASRDSPNTGELFF.

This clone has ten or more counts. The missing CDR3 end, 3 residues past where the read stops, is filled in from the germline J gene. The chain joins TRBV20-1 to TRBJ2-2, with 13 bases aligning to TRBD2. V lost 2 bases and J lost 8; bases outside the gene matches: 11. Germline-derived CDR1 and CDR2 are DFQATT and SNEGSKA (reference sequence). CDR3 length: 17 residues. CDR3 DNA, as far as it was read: TGCAGTGCTAGAAAGGGACTAGCGGGATACTTCTCGGGGGAG. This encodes CSARKGLAGYFSGE. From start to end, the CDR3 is CSARKGLAGYFSGELFF.

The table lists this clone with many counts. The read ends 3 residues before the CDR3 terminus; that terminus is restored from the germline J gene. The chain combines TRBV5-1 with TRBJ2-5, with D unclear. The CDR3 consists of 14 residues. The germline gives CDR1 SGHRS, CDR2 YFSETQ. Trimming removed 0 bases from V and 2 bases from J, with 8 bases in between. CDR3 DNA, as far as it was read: TGCGCCAGCAGCTTGGCAGACACGCAAGAGACC. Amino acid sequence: CASSLADTQET. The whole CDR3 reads CASSLADTQETQYF.

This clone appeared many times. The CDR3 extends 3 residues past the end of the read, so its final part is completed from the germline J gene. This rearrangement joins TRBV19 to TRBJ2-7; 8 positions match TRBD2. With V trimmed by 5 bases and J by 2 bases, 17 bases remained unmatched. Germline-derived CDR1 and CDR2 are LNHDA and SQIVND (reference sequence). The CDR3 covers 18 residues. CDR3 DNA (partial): TGTGCCAGTAGTTTAGGTTTTGGGTCCGGGACTAGAGCCTACGAG. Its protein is CASSLGFGSGTRAYE. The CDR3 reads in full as CASSLGFGSGTRAYEQYF.

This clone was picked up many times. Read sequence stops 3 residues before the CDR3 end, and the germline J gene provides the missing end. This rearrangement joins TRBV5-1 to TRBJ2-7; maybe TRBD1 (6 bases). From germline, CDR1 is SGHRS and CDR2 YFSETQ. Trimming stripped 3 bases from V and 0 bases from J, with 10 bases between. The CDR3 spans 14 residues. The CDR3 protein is CASSWTASSYEQYF. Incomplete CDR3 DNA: TGCGCCAGCAGCTGGACAGCTTCCTCCTACGAG.

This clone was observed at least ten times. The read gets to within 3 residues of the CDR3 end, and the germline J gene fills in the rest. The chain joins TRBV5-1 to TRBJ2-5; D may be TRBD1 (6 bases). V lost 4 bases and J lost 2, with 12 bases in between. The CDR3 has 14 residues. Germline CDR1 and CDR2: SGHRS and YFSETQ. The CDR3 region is CASSLDSAQETQYF. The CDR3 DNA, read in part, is TGCGCCAGCAGCCTGGACAGTGCTCAAGAGACC.

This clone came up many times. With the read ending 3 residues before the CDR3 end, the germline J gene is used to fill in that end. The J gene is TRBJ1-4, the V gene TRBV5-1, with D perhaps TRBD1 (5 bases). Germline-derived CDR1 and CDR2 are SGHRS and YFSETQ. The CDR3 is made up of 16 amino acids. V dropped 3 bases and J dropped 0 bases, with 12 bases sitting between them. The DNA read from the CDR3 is TGCGCCAGCAGCTGGGCCACAGGCGCAACTAATGAAAAA. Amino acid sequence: CASSWATGATNEK. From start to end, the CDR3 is CASSWATGATNEKLFF.

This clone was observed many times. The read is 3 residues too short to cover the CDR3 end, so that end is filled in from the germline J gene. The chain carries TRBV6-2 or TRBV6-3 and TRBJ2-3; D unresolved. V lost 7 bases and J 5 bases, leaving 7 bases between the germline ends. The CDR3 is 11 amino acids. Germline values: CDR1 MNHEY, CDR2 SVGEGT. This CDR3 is CASKSGDTQYF. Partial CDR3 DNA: TGTGCCAGCAAATCAGGAGATACG.

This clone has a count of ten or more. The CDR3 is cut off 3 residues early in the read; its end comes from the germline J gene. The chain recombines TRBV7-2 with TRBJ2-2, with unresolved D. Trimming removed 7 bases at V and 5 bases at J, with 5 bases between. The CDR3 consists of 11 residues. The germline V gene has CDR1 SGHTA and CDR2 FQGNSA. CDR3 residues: CASIGTGELFF. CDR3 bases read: TGTGCCAGCATAGGGACCGGGGAG.

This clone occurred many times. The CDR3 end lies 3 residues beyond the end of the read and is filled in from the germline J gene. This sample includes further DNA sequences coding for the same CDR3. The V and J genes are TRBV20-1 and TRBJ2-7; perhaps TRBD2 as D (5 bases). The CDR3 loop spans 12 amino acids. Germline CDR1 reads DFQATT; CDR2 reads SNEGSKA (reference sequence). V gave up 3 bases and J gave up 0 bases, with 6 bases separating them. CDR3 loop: CSARDSSYEQYF. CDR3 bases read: TGCAGTGCTAGGGACTCCTCCTACGAG.

CDR3 DNA (partial): TGTGCCAGCAGCCGAAAAACAGGGTTCAGGGAC. It translates to CASSRKTGFRD. Given in full, the CDR3 is CASSRKTGFRDYTF. This chain joins TRBV5-6 and TRBJ1-2, with D perhaps matching TRBD1 (6 bases). The read stops 3 residues short of the end of the CDR3; the missing end is completed from the germline J gene. The CDR3 runs 14 residues. Germline CDR1 SGHDT, CDR2 YYEEEE.

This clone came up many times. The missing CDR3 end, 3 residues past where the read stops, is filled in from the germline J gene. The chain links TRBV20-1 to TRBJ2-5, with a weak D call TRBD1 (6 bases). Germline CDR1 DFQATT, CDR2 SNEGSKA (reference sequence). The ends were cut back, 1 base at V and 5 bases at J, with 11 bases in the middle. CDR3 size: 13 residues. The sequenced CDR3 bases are TGCAGTGCTAGAGTGGACGGACAGGAGACC. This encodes CSARVDGQET. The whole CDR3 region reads CSARVDGQETQYF.

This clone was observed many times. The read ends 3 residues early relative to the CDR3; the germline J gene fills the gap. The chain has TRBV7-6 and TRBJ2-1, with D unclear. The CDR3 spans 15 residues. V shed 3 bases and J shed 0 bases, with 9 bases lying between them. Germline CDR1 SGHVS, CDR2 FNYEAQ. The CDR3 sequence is CASSFRESSYNEQFF. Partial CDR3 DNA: TGTGCCAGCAGCTTTCGCGAGAGCTCCTACAATGAG.